These T cell receptor beta chains were read from a single sample in a study of shared clonotypes between healthy human individuals. Sequencing was performed with immunoSEQ multiplex PCR; in TCRdb, only in-frame clones are kept and a portion is missing. The sample lists roughly 660,000 clones; roughly 91% were seen once. The source material was memory CD8+ T cells from PBMCs. The receptors originated from a man younger than 35 in good health. Some clones in this sample may be carry-over from other donors' samples. Both conserved end residues are trimmed from each CDR3. The D gene is left open where the match is weak.

J gene	D gene	V gene	CDR3 protein
TRBJ2-1	TRBD2	TRBV28	ASSLNSGRGEF
TRBJ1-1	NA	TRBV7-6	ASSPRGVGNTEAF
TRBJ2-1	TRBD2	TRBV15	ATSTSGRALDEQF
TRBJ1-2	TRBD1	TRBV2	ASSDVRDSPYYGYT
TRBJ2-7	NA	TRBV6-5	ASSYGDTTYEQY
TRBJ2-5	TRBD2	TRBV5-6	ASSFGEREVETQY
TRBJ1-4	NA	TRBV7-9	ASSPSRGEKLF
TRBJ1-1	TRBD1	TRBV29-1	SVGQGAFTEAF
TRBJ2-7	TRBD1	TRBV10-3	AISSQGSEQY
TRBJ1-2	TRBD1	TRBV2	ASFIGTGGYYGYT
TRBJ2-1	NA	TRBV5-4	ASSLVPESYNEQF